Following are 30 T cell receptor beta chains from one sample sequenced in a study of PD-L1 blockade in urothelial cancer. Produced via immunoSEQ multiplex PCR; TCRdb's table is partial and in-frame only. The sample holds tens of thousands of clones, about 85% seen once. This material consisted of PBMCs, taken around atezolizumab (anti-PD-L1) treatment. The receptors here all came from a man between 70 and 80 years old with urothelial cancer.

The chain links TRBV5-1 to TRBJ1-2; the D gene is possibly TRBD1 (5 bases). The CDR3 is 14 amino acids. Trimming removed 6 bases at V and 2 bases at J, with 14 bases between. Germline V gene data show CDR1 as SGHRS and CDR2 as YFSETQ. Written as DNA, the CDR3 is TGCGCCAGCACCCCTTCCCCAGGGAACTATGGCTACACCTTC. It yields the protein CASTPSPGNYGYTF.

The genes are TRBV5-1 and TRBJ2-3; TRBD2 aligns across 10 bases. Germline CDR1 is SGHRS and CDR2 is YFSETQ. Losses at the gene ends were 3 bases for V and 6 bases for J; bases not matched to a gene: 7. This CDR3 has 15 amino acids. As DNA, the CDR3 is TGCGCCAGCAGCTGGGGCACTAGCGGGATGGATACGCAGTATTTT. It translates to CASSWGTSGMDTQYF.

This chain connects TRBV18 to TRBJ2-7; the match to TRBD2 covers 8 bases. The V gene's germline CDR1 is KGHSH and CDR2 LQKENI. The junction had 5 bases not matched to a gene; V was cut back by 2 bases and J by 2 bases. The length of the CDR3 is 15 residues. The CDR3 spells CASSPIAGSPYEQYF. The CDR3 coding sequence is TGTGCCAGCTCACCAATAGCGGGGTCCCCCTACGAGCAGTACTTC.

The genes are TRBV15 and TRBJ2-5; 10 positions agree with TRBD1. This CDR3 is built from 16 residues. V trimming: 5 bases; J trimming: 1 base; junction bases outside the gene matches: 7. CDR1 and CDR2 from the germline V gene are LNHNV and YYDKDF (reference sequence). The CDR3 DNA follows: TGTGCCACCAGCGGACGGGACAGGGGCTTCCAAGAGACCCAGTACTTC. Amino acids: CATSGRDRGFQETQYF. Full variable domain (rest looked up from reference TRBV15 and TRBJ2-5): DAMVIQNPRYQVTQFGKPVTLSCSQTLNHNVMYWYQQKSSQAPKLLFHYYDKDFNNEADTPDNFQSRRPNTSFCFLDIRSPGLGDTAMYLCATSGRDRGFQETQYFGPGTRLLVL.

CDR3 region: CASSPGHINEKLFF. In nucleotides, the CDR3 is TGTGCCAGCAGCCCCGGACATATTAATGAAAAACTGTTTTTT. The gene calls are TRBV9 and TRBJ1-4, with D maybe TRBD1 (5 bases). This CDR3 contains 14 residues. The germline V and J ends were trimmed by 4 bases and 4 bases, with 11 bases remaining between them. CDR1 is SGDLS and CDR2 is YYNGEE in the germline V gene.

The genes are TRBV28 and TRBJ2-5; D possibly corresponds to TRBD2 (6 bases). Germline CDR1 is MDHEN and CDR2 is SYDVKM. The CDR3 extends over 15 amino acids. Deletions cut 3 bases from V and 5 bases from J, with 16 bases between. CDR3 amino acids: CASSLGFREWETQYF. CDR3 in DNA: TGTGCCAGCAGTTTGGGATTCCGGGAGTGGGAGACCCAGTACTTC.

This rearrangement joins TRBV19 to TRBJ2-1, with 9 bases that match TRBD1. This CDR3 spans 16 amino acids. Per germline, CDR1 LNHDA and CDR2 SQIVND (reference sequence). V shed 3 bases and J 3 bases; nucleotides not matched to a gene: 6. For the CDR3, the DNA is TGTGCCAGTAGTATCCTGGGACAGGGAAACTACAATGAGCAGTTCTTC. This encodes CASSILGQGNYNEQFF.

CDR3: CASSLAPDRASQHF. The CDR3 region has the DNA TGTGCCAGCAGTCTTGCGCCCGACAGGGCGTCCCAGCATTTT. The chain joins TRBV6-6 to TRBJ1-5, with 7 bases identical to TRBD1. Germline V gives CDR1 MNHNY, CDR2 SVGAGI (reference sequence). The junction had 12 bases not matched to a gene; V was cut back by 5 bases and J by 11 bases. CDR3 length equals 14 residues.

The chain couples TRBV5-1 to TRBJ2-3; no clear D. CDR3 length: 12 residues. CDR1 is SGHRS and CDR2 is YFSETQ in the germline V gene. V lost 3 bases and J 2 bases, leaving 4 bases between the germline ends. CDR3 DNA sequence: TGCGCCAGCAGCTCATTCACAGATACGCAGTATTTT. It encodes CASSSFTDTQYF.

The chain couples TRBV2 to TRBJ1-5; weak D call: TRBD1 (5 bases). Germline CDR1 and CDR2: SNHLY and FYNNEI. There are 16 residues in the CDR3. Deletions cut 5 bases from V and 3 bases from J, with 17 bases between. The DNA for the CDR3 is TGTGCCAGCAGTCCCCTGGGGGGACGGCACAATCAGCCCCAGCATTTT. It translates to CASSPLGGRHNQPQHF.

V usage is TRBV2 and J usage is TRBJ2-7; 7 bases agree with TRBD2. This CDR3 comprises 11 residues. CDR1 and CDR2 from the germline V gene are SNHLY and FYNNEI. V lost 10 bases, J lost 11 bases, and 11 bases stayed unmatched. The CDR3 loop reads CATQRDRRKYF. DNA for the CDR3: TGTGCCACTCAGCGGGACCGCCGAAAGTACTTC.

V is TRBV5-1 and J is TRBJ2-7; D is undetermined. The V and J ends lost 0 bases and 0 bases respectively, with 10 bases between them. The CDR3 is 15 amino acids. Germline values: CDR1 SGHRS, CDR2 YFSETQ. CDR3 loop: CASSLALLSSYEQYF. The CDR3 coding sequence is TGCGCCAGCAGCTTGGCTCTCCTCAGCTCCTACGAGCAGTACTTC.

This rearrangement joins TRBV5-1 to TRBJ2-7; 10 bases agree with TRBD1. CDR1 is SGHRS, CDR2 YFSETQ, per germline. CDR3 length: 16 amino acids. J lost 1 base, V lost 7 bases, and 11 bases had no gene match. As DNA, the CDR3 is TGCGCCAGCGCACAACAAGGGGGACAGGGGTCCTACGAGCAGTACTTC. This encodes CASAQQGGQGSYEQYF.

V is TRBV5-1 and J is TRBJ2-2; possibly TRBD2 for D (5 bases). CDR1 and CDR2 from the germline V gene are SGHRS and YFSETQ. Deletions cut 7 bases from V and 1 base from J, with 11 bases between. This CDR3 contains 14 residues. The CDR3: CASFEGRNTGELFF. As DNA, the CDR3 is TGCGCCAGCTTTGAGGGTAGGAACACCGGGGAGCTGTTTTTT.

In DNA, the CDR3 is TGTGCCAGCAGTTCCTACGGACAGCTTAGCAATCAGCCCCAGCATTTT. Protein sequence: CASSSYGQLSNQPQHF. The chain couples TRBV28 to TRBJ1-5; tentative D call: TRBD1 (6 bases). Trimming pared 4 bases from V and 0 bases from J, leaving 13 bases between. The CDR3 is 16 residues long. Looked up from germline, CDR1 is MDHEN and CDR2 is SYDVKM. Full variable domain (outside the CDR3, taken from reference TRBV28 and TRBJ1-5): DVKVTQSSRYLVKRTGEKVFLECVQDMDHENMFWYRQDPGLGLRLIYFSYDVKMKEKGDIPEGYSVSREKKERFSLILESASTNQTSMYLCASSSYGQLSNQPQHFGDGTRLSIL.

The chain combines TRBV5-5 with TRBJ2-7; possible D gene TRBD1, 6 bases. V was cut by 0 bases and J by 6 bases, with 13 bases left in between. From germline, CDR1 is SGHKS and CDR2 YYEKEE (reference sequence). This CDR3 region has 14 residues. The CDR3 is CASSLDWDIGEQYF. Written as DNA, the CDR3 is TGTGCCAGCAGCTTGGATTGGGACATCGGCGAGCAGTACTTC.

This chain joins TRBV5-1 and TRBJ2-5; no clear D. CDR3 size: 15 residues. V dropped 0 bases and J dropped 5 bases, with 14 bases sitting between them. The germline V gene encodes CDR1 SGHRS and CDR2 YFSETQ. This CDR3 is CASSLAFNPGETQYF. As DNA, the CDR3 is TGCGCCAGCAGCTTGGCCTTTAACCCCGGGGAGACCCAGTACTTC.

This chain connects TRBV6-6 to TRBJ2-2; D possibly corresponds to TRBD1 (6 bases). Germline V gives CDR1 MNHNY, CDR2 SVGAGI (reference sequence). Trimming left V 6 bases short and J 4 bases short, with 15 bases between. The length of the CDR3 is 15 residues. The CDR3 is CASSSPHRATGELFF. The CDR3 DNA reads as TGTGCCAGCAGCTCACCACACAGGGCCACCGGGGAGCTGTTTTTT.

This clone has more than one count but fewer than ten. The chain recombines TRBV29-1 with TRBJ2-7; a weak D match, TRBD1 (6 bases). Trimming stripped 2 bases from V and 4 bases from J, with 9 bases between. CDR3 length: 12 amino acids. The germline V gene encodes CDR1 SQVTM and CDR2 ANQGSEA. The CDR3 here is CSVELQGYEQYF. The CDR3 nucleotides are TGCAGCGTTGAACTCCAGGGGTACGAGCAGTACTTC.

The V call is TRBV4-1, the J call TRBJ2-1; 9 positions agree with TRBD2. This CDR3 has 18 residues. V shed 0 bases and J 2 bases; nucleotides not matched to a gene: 8. From germline, CDR1 is MGHRA and CDR2 YSYEKL. CDR3 sequence reads: CASSQEIAGVFTYNEQFF. The CDR3 DNA sequence: TGCGCCAGCAGCCAAGAAATAGCGGGGGTCTTTACCTACAATGAGCAGTTCTTC.

The rearrangement links TRBV5-1 to TRBJ2-3; TRBD2 matches 7 bases. This CDR3 is 15 amino acids long. The V and J ends lost 7 bases and 5 bases, in that order; junction bases with no gene match: 13. The germline CDR1 and CDR2 sequences are SGHRS and YFSETQ. In DNA form, the CDR3 reads TGCGCCAGCTACCCCTATGACGGGAGGAAAGATACGCAGTATTTT. Amino acid sequence: CASYPYDGRKDTQYF.

This clone was picked up one time. The chain links TRBV2 to TRBJ1-3; D gene unclear. Germline assignment: CDR1 SNHLY and CDR2 FYNNEI. Trimming cost V 7 bases and J 8 bases, with 15 bases left between them. The CDR3 covers 13 residues. The CDR3 DNA follows: TGTGCCAGCAAAGCAAGCCTATTGGACACCATATATTTT. Translation: CASKASLLDTIYF.

The chain links TRBV28 to TRBJ1-5, with D maybe TRBD1 (6 bases). Germline V gene data show CDR1 as MDHEN and CDR2 as SYDVKM. The V end was cut by 5 bases, the J end by 3 bases, with 8 bases between. This CDR3 comprises 13 residues. CDR3 amino acids: CASSTGINQPQHF. The CDR3 DNA is TGTGCCAGCAGTACAGGGATCAATCAGCCCCAGCATTTT.

A single count supports this clone. Germline and junction disagree at one end, which may indicate a read error. The chain employs TRBV5-1 and TRBJ2-6; TRBD1 is a possible D gene (5 bases). This CDR3 has 16 amino acids. Per germline, CDR1 SGHRS and CDR2 YFSETQ. The CDR3: CASSLSQDSGANVLIF. In nucleotides, the CDR3 is TGCGCCAGCAGCTTATCACAGGATTCTGGGGCCAACGTCCTGATTTTC.

The chain joins TRBV4-1 to TRBJ2-5; D unclear. Looked up from germline, CDR1 is MGHRA and CDR2 is YSYEKL. With 5 bases removed from V and 4 bases from J, the gap between germline ends came to 5 bases. The CDR3 loop spans 11 amino acids. CDR3 DNA sequence: TGCGCCAGCAGCGGCCGAGAGACCCAGTACTTC. It codes for CASSGRETQYF.

The gene calls are TRBV18 and TRBJ2-4, with 8 positions matching TRBD2. Trimming removed 3 bases from V and 7 bases from J; junction bases left unmatched: 23. The CDR3 is 20 amino acids. The V gene's germline CDR1 is KGHSH and CDR2 LQKENI. CDR3: CASSPYSSAVSGGPENIQYF. DNA for the CDR3: TGTGCCAGCTCACCTTACTCCTCCGCTGTGTCGGGAGGGCCCGAGAACATTCAGTACTTC.

The chain combines TRBV19 with TRBJ1-1; the D gene is possibly TRBD1 (5 bases). V lost 1 base, J lost 0 bases, and 9 bases lay in between. CDR1 is LNHDA, CDR2 SQIVND, per germline (reference sequence). The CDR3 extends over 15 amino acids. The CDR3 here is CASSIVGALNTEAFF. The CDR3 nucleotides read TGTGCCAGTAGTATAGTTGGGGCCCTGAACACTGAAGCTTTCTTT.

The rearrangement links TRBV7-7 to TRBJ2-2; 11 nucleotides match TRBD1. This CDR3 region has 14 residues. J was trimmed by 6 bases and V by 5 bases; bases with no gene match: 2. Per germline, CDR1 SSHAT and CDR2 FNYEAQ (reference sequence). CDR3 amino acids: CASSRTGGPGELFF. The CDR3, as DNA: TGTGCCAGCAGCCGGACAGGGGGCCCCGGGGAGCTGTTTTTT.

This clone has just one count. Its ends do not fully match the called genes, so a read error is possible. The gene calls are TRBV12-5 and TRBJ2-5; 7 nucleotides align to TRBD2. Germline CDR1 and CDR2: LGHNT and FRNRAP. The CDR3 covers 14 residues. CDR3 DNA sequence: TGTGCTAGTGCCAGGGAGGGTACCCAAGGGACCCAGTACTTC. This encodes CASAREGTQGTQYF.

The chain carries TRBV28 and TRBJ2-2; D perhaps matches TRBD1 (6 bases). The CDR3 loop spans 19 amino acids. The V gene's germline CDR1 is MDHEN and CDR2 SYDVKM. V lost 5 bases and J lost 4, with 26 bases in between. CDR3 protein: CASSPWDIVQGSRTGELFF. CDR3 nucleotides: TGTGCCAGCAGTCCCTGGGACATTGTACAGGGAAGTCGCACCGGGGAGCTGTTTTTT.